This TCR beta chain was captured by sequencing in a study of shared clonotypes between healthy human individuals. Study summary: Each donor had three CD4 naive, three CD4 memory, two CD8 naive and one CD8 memory plate.

CDR3 length equals 16 residues. CD8 cells classed as naive were CD45RO-negative and positively selected for CCR7, excluding terminally differentiated effector memory CD45RA+ cells. Assay used: immunoSEQ multiplex PCR; TCRdb lists only in-frame clones, some missing. Of about 1,800,000 clones listed, about 95% are singletons. Details on this clone: Antigen unknown.

Broader study findings: What rarefaction showed was incomplete sorted-subset sequencing despite large depth.

This clonotype was sampled from a man aged 18 to 29 in good health. Sequenced input: naive CD8+ T cells sorted from blood. V and J are TRBV21-1 and TRBJ2-5; TRBD1 is the table's D call and was not checked against the DNA. TRBV21-1 is a recognized pseudogene. The CDR3 loop is CASSSQDRVLQETQYF. DNA for the CDR3: TGTGCCAGCAGCTCCCAGGACAGGGTACTCCAAGAGACCCAGTACTTC.